The clone carrying this TCR beta chain appeared a few times. Its target is unknown. The CDR3 extends over 15 amino acids. Germline values: CDR1 MNHEY, CDR2 SMNVEV (reference sequence). The V end was cut by 0 bases, the J end by 8 bases, with 13 bases between. The CDR3 regions of TCR beta were amplified from RNA transcripts. During a first-round RT-PCR of the TCR CDR3, the HTBI primer set was used. Using its own MiXCR run on the multiplex PCR reads, TCRdb lists one record per CDR3 protein. The sample holds hundreds of thousands of distinct CDR3 sequences, about 15% seen once. Among the patients, aged 18 to 65, hyperthyroidism was newly diagnosed and had lasted under 2 months. More than 9.5 ml fresh peripheral blood yielded the PBMCs. These data originate in a study of T cells in Graves' hyperthyroidism and ophthalmopathy. About the study: Specimen type is peripheral blood, collected at initial diagnosis prior to any treatment. Whole-study results and caveats: The model identified upcoming ophthalmopathy a median around 6 months ahead of onset.

Sequenced input: blood. This chain links TRBV27 with TRBJ1-4; no firm D call. This receptor was taken from a young woman with Graves' hyperthyroidism. The DNA of the CDR3 is TGTGCCAGCAGTTTATCGGACCGTTTTGGGGAAAAACTGTTTTTT. Translating it yields CASSLSDRFGEKLFF.